One and the same sample provided the 24 T cell receptor beta chains below, sequenced in a study of T cell responses to AZD1222 COVID-19 vaccine. Measured with immunoSEQ multiplex PCR; TCRdb has only the in-frame clones, and not every one. The sample includes about 42,000 clones, approximately 80% seen only once; the top ten take 15% to 20%. The sample was peripheral blood, taken 28 days after the second AZD1222 dose. The receptors were sampled from an adult who received the AZD1222 COVID-19 vaccine.

The V and J genes are TRBV4-1 and TRBJ1-3, with D perhaps matching TRBD1 (5 bases). The CDR3 is 15 amino acids. Trimming took off 4 bases at V and 0 bases at J, with 10 bases between the two ends. Germline V gene lookup returns CDR1 MGHRA and CDR2 YSYEKL. CDR3 in amino acids: CASSPEGRSGNTIYF. The CDR3 DNA is TGCGCCAGCAGCCCCGAGGGGCGCTCTGGAAACACCATATATTTT.

The chain recombines TRBV24-1 with TRBJ2-7; a weak D match, TRBD2 (6 bases). The CDR3 covers 12 residues. V dropped 5 bases and J dropped 3 bases, with 7 bases sitting between them. The germline CDR1 and CDR2 sequences are KGHDR and SFDVKD. For the CDR3, the DNA is TGTGCCACCAGTGGGAGGGACTACGAGCAGTACTTC. Amino acids: CATSGRDYEQYF.

The chain employs TRBV10-3 and TRBJ2-3; TRBD2 agrees at 10 bases. The CDR3 is made up of 17 amino acids. Trimming cost V 7 bases and J 5 bases; bases outside gene matches: 15. In germline, CDR1 is ENHRY, CDR2 SYGVKD. The CDR3 sequence: CAITPSGGALDRDTQYF. CDR3 sequence (DNA): TGTGCCATCACCCCCAGCGGGGGGGCATTAGACAGAGATACGCAGTATTTT.

On this clone: The sample has other DNA sequences that encode this CDR3 too. The V gene is TRBV5-4, the J gene TRBJ2-5, with 8 bases aligning to TRBD2. Germline trimming cut 0 bases from V and 1 base from J; bases unmatched to any gene: 2. The germline gives CDR1 SGHNT, CDR2 YYREEE (reference sequence). The CDR3 is 15 residues long. CDR3 loop: CASSLAGGAQETQYF. The CDR3 DNA sequence: TGTGCCAGCAGCTTGGCCGGGGGGGCCCAAGAGACCCAGTACTTC.

CDR3 nucleotide sequence: TGTGCCAGCAGCTTAGAATTGAATTGGGGTGAAAAACTGTTTTTT. Translating gives CASSLELNWGEKLFF. V and J are TRBV7-9 and TRBJ1-4, with unresolved D. The CDR3 is made up of 15 amino acids. V lost 1 base to trimming and J lost 7 bases, with 13 bases between them. Germline CDR1 is SEHNR and CDR2 is FQNEAQ (reference sequence).

The chain carries TRBV2 and TRBJ2-2, with TRBD2 identical over 12 bases. With V trimmed by 6 bases and J by 2 bases, 1 base remained unmatched. Germline CDR1 and CDR2: SNHLY and FYNNEI. The CDR3 is 15 residues long. The CDR3: CASRTSGGNTGELFF. The CDR3 coding sequence is TGTGCCAGCAGGACTAGCGGGGGCAACACCGGGGAGCTGTTTTTT.

The chain carries TRBV25-1 and TRBJ2-1, with 11 bases lining up with TRBD1. Trimming cost V 5 bases and J 4 bases; bases outside gene matches: 4. CDR1 and CDR2 from the germline V gene are MGHDK and SYGVNS. The CDR3 runs to 15 residues. CDR3 in DNA: TGTGCCAGCAGTCTCCGGGACAGGGGGTACAATGAGCAGTTCTTC. Protein product: CASSLRDRGYNEQFF.

This chain connects TRBV7-8 to TRBJ1-1; 9 bases line up with TRBD1. CDR3 length: 16 amino acids. Germline V gives CDR1 SGHVS, CDR2 FQNEAQ. Losses at the gene ends were 5 bases for V and 4 bases for J; bases not matched to a gene: 11. Here the CDR3 reads CASSGRQGVTGTEAFF. CDR3 nucleotide sequence: TGTGCCAGCAGCGGGCGACAGGGGGTAACGGGCACTGAAGCTTTCTTT.

The V call is TRBV19, the J call TRBJ2-7; 7 bases align to TRBD2. The CDR3 consists of 14 residues. The ends lost 5 bases at V and 3 bases at J; junction bases unmatched: 7. CDR1 is LNHDA, CDR2 SQIVND, per germline (reference sequence). CDR3 bases: TGTGCCAGTAGTTCGAGACCGGGGGGCTACGAGCAGTACTTC. The encoded protein is CASSSRPGGYEQYF.

The rearrangement links TRBV6-5 to TRBJ2-7; possibly TRBD2 for D (5 bases). This CDR3 spans 13 amino acids. Germline V CDR1 and CDR2: MNHEY, SVGAGI. V lost 7 bases, J lost 0 bases, and 10 bases lay in between. The CDR3 coding sequence is TGTGCCAGCACTCGACGGGGCTCCTACGAGCAGTACTTC. Its translation is CASTRRGSYEQYF.

The genes are TRBV25-1 and TRBJ2-7; D possibly matches TRBD1 or TRBD2 (6 bases each). The CDR3 consists of 17 residues. In germline, CDR1 is MGHDK, CDR2 SYGVNS. The V end was cut by 1 base, the J end by 0 bases, with 16 bases between. This CDR3 is CASSESGGGPSSYEQYF. The DNA of the CDR3 is TGTGCCAGCAGTGAATCGGGTGGGGGGCCCAGCTCCTACGAGCAGTACTTC.

Within the sample, this clone is medium-sized. This sequence joins TRBV7-4 and TRBJ1-1, with D possibly matching TRBD1 (6 bases). V was pared by 4 bases and J by 9 bases, with 9 bases between. Germline CDR1 SGHVT, CDR2 SQSDAQ. CDR3 length equals 11 residues. The CDR3: CASSSGQKAFF. The CDR3 DNA follows: TGTGCCAGCAGCTCAGGACAGAAAGCTTTCTTT.

The gene calls are TRBV10-2 and TRBJ1-1; the D gene is possibly TRBD1 (5 bases). This CDR3 region has 12 residues. Germline lookup yields CDR1 WSHSY and CDR2 SAAADI. Deletions cut 7 bases from V and 3 bases from J, with 9 bases between. For the CDR3, the DNA is TGCGCCAGCACACGGGGGGACACTGAAGCTTTCTTT. Its translation is CASTRGDTEAFF.

This clone was picked up a small number of times. The chain carries TRBV11-3 and TRBJ2-5; no clear D gene. Trimming pared 2 bases from V and 0 bases from J, leaving 1 base between. The length of the CDR3 is 12 residues. Per germline, CDR1 SGHNT and CDR2 YENEEA. The CDR3 nucleotides read TGTGCCAGCAGCTTATACCAAGAGACCCAGTACTTC. Its translation is CASSLYQETQYF.

The CDR3 DNA is TGCGCCAGCACCCGGGGGACCGGCCAGCCCCAGCATTTT. It specifies CASTRGTGQPQHF. The V call is TRBV10-1, the J call TRBJ1-5; a weak D match, TRBD1 (5 bases). CDR1 and CDR2 from the germline V gene are WNHNN and SYGVQD (reference sequence). The CDR3 spans 13 residues. Trimming removed 7 bases at V and 7 bases at J, with 14 bases between.

This clone was observed a handful of times. This chain links TRBV9 with TRBJ1-6; 11 nucleotides line up with TRBD1. The CDR3 contains 15 residues. The V gene's germline CDR1 is SGDLS and CDR2 YYNGEE. Trimming removed 0 bases from V and 10 bases from J; junction bases left unmatched: 3. CDR3 in DNA: TGTGCCAGCAGCGTAGAGGGGACAGGGGGATCACCCCTCCACTTT. Translated: CASSVEGTGGSPLHF.

This chain uses TRBV20-1 with TRBJ1-2; D uncertain. V was pared by 2 bases and J by 6 bases, with 4 bases between. CDR1 is DFQATT and CDR2 is SNEGSKA in the germline V gene (reference sequence). The CDR3 is made up of 10 amino acids. The CDR3 protein is CSARRDGYTF. Written as DNA, the CDR3 is TGCAGTGCTAGAAGGGATGGCTACACCTTC.

Only one count was recorded for this clone. The rearrangement links TRBV10-3 to TRBJ2-1; possible D gene TRBD2, 7 bases. The CDR3 is made up of 14 amino acids. Germline V CDR1 and CDR2: ENHRY, SYGVKD. Trimming took 2 bases from V and 13 from J, leaving 18 bases between them. CDR3 protein: CAISEGRGPNLQFF. The CDR3 DNA follows: TGTGCCATCAGTGAGGGGCGGGGGCCGAATCTTCAGTTCTTC.

The V call is TRBV11-2, the J call TRBJ2-7, with a weak D call TRBD1 (6 bases). V was cut by 0 bases and J by 3 bases, with 12 bases left in between. This CDR3 contains 15 residues. Germline values: CDR1 SGHAT, CDR2 FQNNGV. The CDR3 region has the DNA TGTGCCAGCAGCTTAGAGGCAGGACAGTTCTACGAGCAGTACTTC. This gives the protein CASSLEAGQFYEQYF.

This chain joins TRBV4-1 and TRBJ1-2, with TRBD1 as a possible D gene (6 bases). The CDR3 totals 18 residues. Looked up from germline, CDR1 is MGHRA and CDR2 is YSYEKL. Trimming shortened V by 1 base and J by 7 bases, and 25 bases separated the two germline ends. DNA for the CDR3: TGCGCCAGCAGCCAAGGCGGGGTGGACAGTCCCGCTCGTGGTGGCTACACCTTC. Its translation: CASSQGGVDSPARGGYTF.

The chain employs TRBV3-1 (or the pseudogene TRBV3-2) and TRBJ1-3; D might be TRBD1 (6 bases). V was pared by 5 bases and J by 0 bases, with 17 bases between. The germline V gene encodes CDR1 LGHDT and CDR2 YNNKEL (reference sequence). The CDR3 sequence is 17 residues long. CDR3 sequence reads: CASSFRGSSVSGNTIYF. In DNA, the CDR3 is TGTGCCAGCAGCTTCAGGGGCTCCAGCGTCTCTGGAAACACCATATATTTT.

V gene TRBV5-1 combines with J gene TRBJ1-5, with TRBD1 as a possible D gene (5 bases). This CDR3 has 15 amino acids. V lost 0 bases and J lost 5, with 12 bases in between. Germline CDR1 and CDR2: SGHRS and YFSETQ. The CDR3 nucleotides are TGCGCCAGCAGCTTGGACGGGGGAACCCATCAGCCCCAGCATTTT. Its protein is CASSLDGGTHQPQHF.

The chain has TRBV5-6 and TRBJ1-5; D uncertain. The CDR3 runs to 13 residues. Trimming removed 1 base at V and 2 bases at J, with 4 bases between. Germline V gene lookup returns CDR1 SGHDT and CDR2 YYEEEE. The CDR3 is CASSLRGNQPQHF. CDR3 bases: TGTGCCAGCAGCTTGCGTGGCAATCAGCCCCAGCATTTT.

This clone was observed a single time. The chain recombines TRBV6-6 with TRBJ2-7; TRBD1 matches at 11 bases. After removal of 7 bases from V and 4 bases from J, the junction contained 6 bases not matched to a gene. The CDR3 length is 14 residues. Germline V gene data show CDR1 as MNHNY and CDR2 as SVGAGI (reference sequence). The CDR3 protein is CASIGQGAWYEQYF. For the CDR3, the DNA is TGTGCCAGCATTGGACAGGGGGCATGGTACGAGCAGTACTTC.